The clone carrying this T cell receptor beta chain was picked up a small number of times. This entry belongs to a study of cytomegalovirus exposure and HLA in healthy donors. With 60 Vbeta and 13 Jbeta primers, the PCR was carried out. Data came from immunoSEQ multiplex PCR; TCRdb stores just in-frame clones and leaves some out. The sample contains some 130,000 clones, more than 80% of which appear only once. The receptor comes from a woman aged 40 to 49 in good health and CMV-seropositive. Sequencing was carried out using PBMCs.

The CDR3 DNA is TGCGCCAGCAGCTCACCGAGGAGCCAGGATACGCAGTATTTT. This translates into CASSSPRSQDTQYF. The J gene is TRBJ2-3, the V gene TRBV5-1; no definite D call. Germline V CDR1 and CDR2: SGHRS, YFSETQ. Trimming took off 3 bases at V and 6 bases at J, with 14 bases between the two ends. This CDR3 spans 14 amino acids.